These T cell receptor beta chains were read from a single sample in a study of blood T cell repertoires in COVID-19. TCRdb's copy holds only in-frame clones and misses some; the assay was immunoSEQ multiplex PCR. The table has 65,000 to 85,000 clones, around 90% seen once. Sequencing was carried out using peripheral blood. These receptors all stem from a human donor in a cohort sampled during active COVID-19. Both conserved end residues are part of each CDR3. D genes are given only for firm matches. The listing skips clone size in some rows; elsewhere it reads once, few, many or a size class.

cdr3_length: 11; v_call: TRBV7-2; j_call: TRBJ2-1; clone_size: -; d_call: -; cdr3_nt: TGTGCCAGCAGGAAGACATGGGTGCAGTTCTTC; cdr3_aa: CASRKTWVQFF
cdr3_length: 13; v_call: TRBV13; j_call: TRBJ2-7; clone_size: -; d_call: TRBD2; cdr3_nt: TGTGCCAGCAGCTTAACTAGCGGGTACGAGCAGTACTTC; cdr3_aa: CASSLTSGYEQYF
cdr3_length: 16; v_call: TRBV6-6; j_call: TRBJ1-4; clone_size: once; d_call: -; cdr3_nt: TGTGCCAGCAGTTACTCGATAGTAGGGGGTGGTGAAAAACTGTTTTTT; cdr3_aa: CASSYSIVGGGEKLFF
cdr3_length: 15; v_call: TRBV6-2/TRBV6-3; j_call: TRBJ2-3; clone_size: -; d_call: TRBD1; cdr3_nt: TGTGCCAGCAGCCGCCGACAGGGTATTACAGATACGCAGTATTTT; cdr3_aa: CASSRRQGITDTQYF
cdr3_length: 14; v_call: TRBV4-1; j_call: TRBJ2-7; clone_size: few; d_call: TRBD2; cdr3_nt: TGCGCCAGCAGCCCGACTAGCGGGGACCACGAGCAGTACTTC; cdr3_aa: CASSPTSGDHEQYF
cdr3_length: 14; v_call: TRBV3-1/TRBV3-2; j_call: TRBJ1-4; clone_size: -; d_call: TRBD1; cdr3_nt: TGTGCCAGCAGCCCTACAGGGGGCGGTGAAAAACTGTTTTTT; cdr3_aa: CASSPTGGGEKLFF
cdr3_length: 12; v_call: TRBV3-1/TRBV3-2; j_call: TRBJ2-7; clone_size: few; d_call: -; cdr3_nt: TGTGCCAGCAGCGGAACGTTGAGCGTGCAGTACTTC; cdr3_aa: CASSGTLSVQYF
cdr3_length: 14; v_call: TRBV19; j_call: TRBJ1-4; clone_size: -; d_call: TRBD1; cdr3_nt: TGTGCCAGTAGTATCCGACAGGGAGGTGAAAAACTGTTTTTT; cdr3_aa: CASSIRQGGEKLFF
cdr3_length: 17; v_call: TRBV13; j_call: TRBJ1-1; clone_size: -; d_call: TRBD1; cdr3_nt: TGTGCCAGCAGCTCCACATACAGGGGGCTGGTGAACACTGAAGCTTTCTTT; cdr3_aa: CASSSTYRGLVNTEAFF
cdr3_length: 16; v_call: TRBV7-8; j_call: TRBJ1-1; clone_size: -; d_call: -; cdr3_nt: TGTGCCAGCAGTTTACTTCCAGCTGGGCGGAACACTGAAGCTTTCTTT; cdr3_aa: CASSLLPAGRNTEAFF
cdr3_length: 14; v_call: TRBV19; j_call: TRBJ2-1; clone_size: once; d_call: -; cdr3_nt: TGTGCCAGTAGTGCCGGACACGGGCCAGCTGAGCAGTTCTTC; cdr3_aa: CASSAGHGPAEQFF
cdr3_length: 13; v_call: TRBV12-3/TRBV12-4; j_call: TRBJ1-5; clone_size: -; d_call: -; cdr3_nt: TGTGCCAGCAGTTTTGCAGGGGAACAGCCCCAGCATTTT; cdr3_aa: CASSFAGEQPQHF
cdr3_length: 16; v_call: TRBV3-1/TRBV3-2; j_call: TRBJ1-6; clone_size: -; d_call: -; cdr3_nt: TGTGCCAGCAGCTCCAGACCGGGACTCTATAATTCACCCCTCCACTTT; cdr3_aa: CASSSRPGLYNSPLHF
cdr3_length: 16; v_call: TRBV5-4; j_call: TRBJ1-4; clone_size: -; d_call: TRBD1; cdr3_nt: TGTGCCAGCAGCTTTGACAGGGGGGGATTTAATGAAAAACTGTTTTTT; cdr3_aa: CASSFDRGGFNEKLFF
cdr3_length: 18; v_call: TRBV27; j_call: TRBJ2-3; clone_size: -; d_call: TRBD2; cdr3_nt: TGTGCCAGCAGTTTAAGACTAGCGGGGGGACGGCGGGCTGATACGCAGTATTTT; cdr3_aa: CASSLRLAGGRRADTQYF
cdr3_length: 16; v_call: TRBV18; j_call: TRBJ2-1; clone_size: -; d_call: TRBD1; cdr3_nt: TGTGCCAGCTCAACCTGGACAGGGTCCTCCTACAATGAGCAGTTCTTC; cdr3_aa: CASSTWTGSSYNEQFF
cdr3_length: 11; v_call: TRBV12-3/TRBV12-4; j_call: TRBJ2-1; clone_size: once; d_call: -; cdr3_nt: TGTGCCAGCAGTAGAGCACCGGAGCAGTTCTTC; cdr3_aa: CASSRAPEQFF
cdr3_length: 15; v_call: TRBV9; j_call: TRBJ2-5; clone_size: -; d_call: -; cdr3_nt: TGTGCCAGCAGCGTAGTAGGGGGTGTGTGGGAGACCCAGTACTTC; cdr3_aa: CASSVVGGVWETQYF
cdr3_length: 16; v_call: TRBV5-1; j_call: TRBJ2-5; clone_size: -; d_call: -; cdr3_nt: TGCGCCAGCAGCTTGGTGGCAGGAAGGGGGCAAGAGACCCAGTACTTC; cdr3_aa: CASSLVAGRGQETQYF
cdr3_length: 16; v_call: TRBV5-1; j_call: TRBJ2-5; clone_size: -; d_call: TRBD2; cdr3_nt: TGCGCCAGCAGCACCCGAGGGGCGGGGGAACTAGAGACCCAGTACTTC; cdr3_aa: CASSTRGAGELETQYF
cdr3_length: 16; v_call: TRBV24-1; j_call: TRBJ2-3; clone_size: -; d_call: TRBD1; cdr3_nt: TGTGCCACCAGTAGAGGGACAGGGGGCCTCGCAGATACGCAGTATTTT; cdr3_aa: CATSRGTGGLADTQYF
cdr3_length: 12; v_call: TRBV12-3/TRBV12-4; j_call: TRBJ1-4; clone_size: -; d_call: -; cdr3_nt: TGTGCCAGCAGTTTTGCGAGCGAAAAACTGTTTTTT; cdr3_aa: CASSFASEKLFF
cdr3_length: 15; v_call: TRBV7-9; j_call: TRBJ1-1; clone_size: -; d_call: -; cdr3_nt: TGTGCCAGCAGCTTAGCGCAAACAGCCAACACTGAAGCTTTCTTT; cdr3_aa: CASSLAQTANTEAFF
cdr3_length: 13; v_call: TRBV6-2/TRBV6-3; j_call: TRBJ1-1; clone_size: -; d_call: -; cdr3_nt: TGTGCCAGCAGTAGCGGGATCAACACTGAAGCTTTCTTT; cdr3_aa: CASSSGINTEAFF
cdr3_length: 15; v_call: TRBV21-1; j_call: TRBJ1-2; clone_size: -; d_call: -; cdr3_nt: TGTGCCAGCAGCACCACCCGACAGGGCGGCGATGGCTACACCTTC; cdr3_aa: CASSTTRQGGDGYTF
cdr3_length: 16; v_call: TRBV6-6; j_call: TRBJ2-2; clone_size: -; d_call: TRBD2; cdr3_nt: TGTGCCAGCAGTTACTCGAGCGGGGGGGCCACCGGGGAGCTGTTTTTT; cdr3_aa: CASSYSSGGATGELFF
cdr3_length: 16; v_call: TRBV10-3; j_call: TRBJ1-1; clone_size: -; d_call: -; cdr3_nt: TGTGCCATCAGTGAGTCGGTTTGGCCTAATCGGGCTGAAGCTTTCTTT; cdr3_aa: CAISESVWPNRAEAFF
cdr3_length: 18; v_call: TRBV6-1; j_call: TRBJ2-3; clone_size: -; d_call: TRBD2; cdr3_nt: TGTGCCAGCAGTGAAATAGCGGGGGGCCTTCTCAGCACAGATACGCAGTATTTT; cdr3_aa: CASSEIAGGLLSTDTQYF